Each of the 9 T cell receptor beta chains below was sequenced from the same sample in a study of response to subunit inactivated influenza vaccine. TCRdb re-analysed the RT-PCR reads in MiXCR, keeping a single row per CDR3 protein. The sample gives fewer than 200,000 distinct CDR3 sequences, about 9.3% of which show up once; approximately 10% is in the top ten. This sample comprised non-naive T cells sorted from PBMCs, obtained on the day of vaccination. The source is a man in his fifties who received an inactivated influenza vaccine.

This chain uses TRBV30 with TRBJ2-2; TRBD2 aligns across 14 bases. With 5 bases clipped from V and 2 bases from J, the junction kept 1 base outside the gene matches. Germline CDR1 and CDR2: GTSNPN and SVGIG (reference sequence). This CDR3 spans 15 amino acids. CDR3 sequence (DNA): TGTGCCTGGGGACTAGCGGGGGGAAACACCGGGGAGCTGTTTTTT. Its protein is CAWGLAGGNTGELFF.

The CDR3: CASSWTGRSGTDTQYF. CDR3 sequence (DNA): TGCGCCAGCAGCTGGACAGGGAGGTCTGGCACAGATACGCAGTATTTT. The chain employs TRBV5-1 and TRBJ2-3, with 8 bases that match TRBD1. J lost 1 base, V lost 3 bases, and 7 bases had no gene match. Germline values: CDR1 SGHRS, CDR2 YFSETQ. This CDR3 has 16 amino acids.

Only a few counts were recorded for this clonotype. The chain recombines TRBV7-9 with TRBJ1-1; D remains ambiguous. CDR1 is SEHNR and CDR2 is FQNEAQ in the germline V gene (reference sequence). The CDR3 runs 15 residues. Deletions cut 1 base from V and 0 bases from J, with 9 bases between. The CDR3 protein is CASSLVRRLNTEAFF. The DNA of the CDR3 is TGTGCCAGCAGCTTAGTTCGCAGGCTGAACACTGAAGCTTTCTTT.

This clonotype has more than one count but fewer than ten. The chain has TRBV6-6 and TRBJ2-7; D is unresolved. V lost 8 bases and J 2 bases, leaving 13 bases between the germline ends. Looked up from germline, CDR1 is MNHNY and CDR2 is SVGAGI (reference sequence). The CDR3 has 13 amino acids. The CDR3 coding sequence is TGTGCCAGCGGCGCCAACGGACCCTACGAGCAGTACTTC. Amino acids: CASGANGPYEQYF.

This clonotype was found many times. This chain connects TRBV14 to TRBJ2-1; perhaps TRBD1 as D (6 bases). Trimming removed 5 bases at V and 1 base at J, with 15 bases between. The CDR3 consists of 16 residues. CDR1 is SGHDN and CDR2 is FVKESK in the germline V gene. CDR3 nucleotides: TGTGCCAGCAGCACGCGGACAGTGGGTTCCTACAATGAGCAGTTCTTC. Translating gives CASSTRTVGSYNEQFF.

A remark on this clonotype: Being one base from a much bigger clone, this may be a read error. The rearrangement links TRBV28 to TRBJ2-3, with D hard to call. V lost 5 bases and J lost 4, with 7 bases in between. CDR1 and CDR2 from the germline V gene are MDHEN and SYDVKM. The length of the CDR3 is 12 residues. DNA of the CDR3: TGTGCCAGCAGTCCCTTACCAGATACGCAGTATTTT. Amino acid sequence: CASSPLPDTQYF.

The chain recombines TRBV5-1 with TRBJ1-2; TRBD1 might be the D (6 bases). V was clipped by 0 bases and J by 7 bases, with 10 bases between them. The CDR3 loop spans 13 amino acids. The germline CDR1 and CDR2 sequences are SGHRS and YFSETQ. CDR3 nucleotide sequence: TGCGCCAGCAGCTTGGCAGGGGTTGGTGGCTACACCTTC. Translation gives CASSLAGVGGYTF. The variable domain in full, completed from reference TRBV5-1 and TRBJ1-2, reads KAGVTQTPRYLIKTRGQQVTLSCSPISGHRSVSWYQQTPGQGLQFLFEYFSETQRNKGNFPGRFSGRQFSNSRSEMNVSTLELGDSALYLCASSLAGVGGYTFGSGTRLTVV.

This clonotype was detected a few times. V is TRBV6-1 and J is TRBJ2-1, with TRBD2 matching over 7 bases. V lost 8 bases and J lost 2; bases outside the gene matches: 6. Germline CDR1 is MNHNS and CDR2 is SASEGT. The CDR3 runs to 14 residues. This chain's CDR3 is CASVRLAAYNEQFF. As DNA, the CDR3 is TGTGCCAGCGTCAGACTAGCAGCCTACAATGAGCAGTTCTTC.

A few counts support this clonotype. The V gene is TRBV12-3 or TRBV12-4, the J gene TRBJ2-1; D may be TRBD2 (5 bases). V was pared by 6 bases and J by 6 bases, with 12 bases between. The CDR3 sequence is 13 residues long. The CDR3 loop reads CASSFTTSNEQFF. For the CDR3, the DNA is TGTGCCAGCAGCTTTACTACTAGCAATGAGCAGTTCTTC.